The rows below give T cell receptor beta chains drawn from one sample of a study of T cell responses to AZD1222 COVID-19 vaccine. This table comes from immunoSEQ multiplex PCR, and its TCRdb copy is limited to in-frame clones, with some not included. The sample comprises some 120,000 clones, about 90% of which are singletons, and about 1.4% rests with the top ten. Sequences were derived from peripheral blood, sampled 28 days after the second AZD1222 dose. These receptors originate from an adult who received the AZD1222 COVID-19 vaccine. The conserved cysteine and the conserved F or W are not part of the CDR3 here. For some rows the clone size is stated as once, few or many, or as a class when expanded; others skip it.

-,TRBJ2-3,TRBV18,ASSTSTDTQY
once,TRBJ1-3,TRBV6-9,ASAPNLSGNTIY
-,TRBJ2-1,TRBV12-5,ASGYISRGRIVNEQF
-,TRBJ1-1,TRBV5-1,ASSRGGNTEAF
-,TRBJ2-1,TRBV6-4,ASSDSGLAKSSYNEQF
few,TRBJ1-4,TRBV4-1,ASSQDSRPNEKLF
-,TRBJ2-1,TRBV5-1,ASSLRAGATNEQF
-,TRBJ2-3,TRBV5-1,ASSLAPGAKDTQY
once,TRBJ1-5,TRBV21-1,ARREQPQH
-,TRBJ1-1,TRBV10-3,AIRNTGTRNTEAF
few,TRBJ1-1,TRBV29-1,SAGPGWAMNTEAF
once,TRBJ2-7,TRBV3-1/TRBV3-2,ASSQEFRQGAWEQY
-,TRBJ1-3,TRBV30,AWSSGSPGNTIY
-,TRBJ2-1,TRBV7-3,ASSKGTSGPYNEQF
-,TRBJ1-6,TRBV9,ASSLQGSSYNSPLH
-,TRBJ2-3,TRBV28,ATAGPESTDTQY
-,TRBJ1-1,TRBV5-1,ASSLGTANTEAF
-,TRBJ2-1,TRBV5-4,ASSLVPTSGGNEQF
-,TRBJ2-7,TRBV11-2,ASSLGQYYEQY
-,TRBJ1-1,TRBV28,ASSWGQAQEAF
once,TRBJ1-2,TRBV28,ASSLGTRDGYT
-,TRBJ1-5,TRBV7-2,ASCRGPNQPQH
-,TRBJ2-5,TRBV10-1,ASSAFTGVTETQY
-,TRBJ1-4,TRBV28,ASSSRQGLDEKLF
-,TRBJ1-2,TRBV30,AWPFDRDGYT
-,TRBJ1-3,TRBV11-3,ASSSPPSGRYSGNTIY
-,TRBJ2-7,TRBV6-5,ATGNYEQY
-,TRBJ2-1,TRBV7-2,ASSLASGRASYNEQF
-,TRBJ2-7,TRBV7-9,ASSLDGPWEQY
-,TRBJ1-5,TRBV21-1,ASSKKTGRNQPQH
-,TRBJ2-1,TRBV5-6,ASSLGSYPYNEQF
-,TRBJ2-3,TRBV27,ASSSGADTQY
-,TRBJ1-6,TRBV27,ASSSDRAYSYNSPLH
-,TRBJ1-5,TRBV28,ASSLSPLSNQPQH
-,TRBJ1-1,TRBV15,ATSIRGVLTEAF
-,TRBJ1-2,TRBV9,ASSVWDSTNYGYT
-,TRBJ1-6,TRBV5-1,ASSLGSGTAQRPLH
-,TRBJ1-1,TRBV6-5,ASSYSSGGAF
-,TRBJ2-7,TRBV6-6,ASSPVGGPGLVVFRSSYEQY
-,TRBJ2-1,TRBV7-9,ASRSESAGSDEQF
-,TRBJ2-2,TRBV9,ASNKGLAGNTGELF
-,TRBJ1-1,TRBV6-6,ASSDRENTEAF
-,TRBJ2-3,TRBV20-1,SARGLDTQY
-,TRBJ1-2,TRBV29-1,SVEGRGLNYGYT
-,TRBJ1-2,TRBV2,ASTRDGKVYGYT
-,TRBJ1-1,TRBV2,ASSEGIYTEAF
-,TRBJ2-3,TRBV5-1,ASSLGDGLAGTDTQY
-,TRBJ2-7,TRBV5-1,ASSLQSREPYEQY
-,TRBJ1-5,TRBV27,ASSHSQGDRNQPQH
-,TRBJ2-5,TRBV2,ASTSQGAGETQY
-,TRBJ2-2,TRBV29-1,SVGAEQNTGELF
-,TRBJ2-7,TRBV10-1,ASSGDWSYEQY
-,TRBJ2-1,TRBV3-1/TRBV3-2,ASRTSGNEQF
-,TRBJ2-2,TRBV3-1/TRBV3-2,ASSQVATGELF
-,TRBJ2-1,TRBV7-7,ASSLDRADEQF
-,TRBJ2-2,TRBV28,ASSLQGKTGELF
-,TRBJ2-3,TRBV27,ASSSAGTRSDTQY
-,TRBJ1-1,TRBV19,ASSTLDRGLNTEAF
-,TRBJ1-6,TRBV7-3,ASSSGTVHSPLH